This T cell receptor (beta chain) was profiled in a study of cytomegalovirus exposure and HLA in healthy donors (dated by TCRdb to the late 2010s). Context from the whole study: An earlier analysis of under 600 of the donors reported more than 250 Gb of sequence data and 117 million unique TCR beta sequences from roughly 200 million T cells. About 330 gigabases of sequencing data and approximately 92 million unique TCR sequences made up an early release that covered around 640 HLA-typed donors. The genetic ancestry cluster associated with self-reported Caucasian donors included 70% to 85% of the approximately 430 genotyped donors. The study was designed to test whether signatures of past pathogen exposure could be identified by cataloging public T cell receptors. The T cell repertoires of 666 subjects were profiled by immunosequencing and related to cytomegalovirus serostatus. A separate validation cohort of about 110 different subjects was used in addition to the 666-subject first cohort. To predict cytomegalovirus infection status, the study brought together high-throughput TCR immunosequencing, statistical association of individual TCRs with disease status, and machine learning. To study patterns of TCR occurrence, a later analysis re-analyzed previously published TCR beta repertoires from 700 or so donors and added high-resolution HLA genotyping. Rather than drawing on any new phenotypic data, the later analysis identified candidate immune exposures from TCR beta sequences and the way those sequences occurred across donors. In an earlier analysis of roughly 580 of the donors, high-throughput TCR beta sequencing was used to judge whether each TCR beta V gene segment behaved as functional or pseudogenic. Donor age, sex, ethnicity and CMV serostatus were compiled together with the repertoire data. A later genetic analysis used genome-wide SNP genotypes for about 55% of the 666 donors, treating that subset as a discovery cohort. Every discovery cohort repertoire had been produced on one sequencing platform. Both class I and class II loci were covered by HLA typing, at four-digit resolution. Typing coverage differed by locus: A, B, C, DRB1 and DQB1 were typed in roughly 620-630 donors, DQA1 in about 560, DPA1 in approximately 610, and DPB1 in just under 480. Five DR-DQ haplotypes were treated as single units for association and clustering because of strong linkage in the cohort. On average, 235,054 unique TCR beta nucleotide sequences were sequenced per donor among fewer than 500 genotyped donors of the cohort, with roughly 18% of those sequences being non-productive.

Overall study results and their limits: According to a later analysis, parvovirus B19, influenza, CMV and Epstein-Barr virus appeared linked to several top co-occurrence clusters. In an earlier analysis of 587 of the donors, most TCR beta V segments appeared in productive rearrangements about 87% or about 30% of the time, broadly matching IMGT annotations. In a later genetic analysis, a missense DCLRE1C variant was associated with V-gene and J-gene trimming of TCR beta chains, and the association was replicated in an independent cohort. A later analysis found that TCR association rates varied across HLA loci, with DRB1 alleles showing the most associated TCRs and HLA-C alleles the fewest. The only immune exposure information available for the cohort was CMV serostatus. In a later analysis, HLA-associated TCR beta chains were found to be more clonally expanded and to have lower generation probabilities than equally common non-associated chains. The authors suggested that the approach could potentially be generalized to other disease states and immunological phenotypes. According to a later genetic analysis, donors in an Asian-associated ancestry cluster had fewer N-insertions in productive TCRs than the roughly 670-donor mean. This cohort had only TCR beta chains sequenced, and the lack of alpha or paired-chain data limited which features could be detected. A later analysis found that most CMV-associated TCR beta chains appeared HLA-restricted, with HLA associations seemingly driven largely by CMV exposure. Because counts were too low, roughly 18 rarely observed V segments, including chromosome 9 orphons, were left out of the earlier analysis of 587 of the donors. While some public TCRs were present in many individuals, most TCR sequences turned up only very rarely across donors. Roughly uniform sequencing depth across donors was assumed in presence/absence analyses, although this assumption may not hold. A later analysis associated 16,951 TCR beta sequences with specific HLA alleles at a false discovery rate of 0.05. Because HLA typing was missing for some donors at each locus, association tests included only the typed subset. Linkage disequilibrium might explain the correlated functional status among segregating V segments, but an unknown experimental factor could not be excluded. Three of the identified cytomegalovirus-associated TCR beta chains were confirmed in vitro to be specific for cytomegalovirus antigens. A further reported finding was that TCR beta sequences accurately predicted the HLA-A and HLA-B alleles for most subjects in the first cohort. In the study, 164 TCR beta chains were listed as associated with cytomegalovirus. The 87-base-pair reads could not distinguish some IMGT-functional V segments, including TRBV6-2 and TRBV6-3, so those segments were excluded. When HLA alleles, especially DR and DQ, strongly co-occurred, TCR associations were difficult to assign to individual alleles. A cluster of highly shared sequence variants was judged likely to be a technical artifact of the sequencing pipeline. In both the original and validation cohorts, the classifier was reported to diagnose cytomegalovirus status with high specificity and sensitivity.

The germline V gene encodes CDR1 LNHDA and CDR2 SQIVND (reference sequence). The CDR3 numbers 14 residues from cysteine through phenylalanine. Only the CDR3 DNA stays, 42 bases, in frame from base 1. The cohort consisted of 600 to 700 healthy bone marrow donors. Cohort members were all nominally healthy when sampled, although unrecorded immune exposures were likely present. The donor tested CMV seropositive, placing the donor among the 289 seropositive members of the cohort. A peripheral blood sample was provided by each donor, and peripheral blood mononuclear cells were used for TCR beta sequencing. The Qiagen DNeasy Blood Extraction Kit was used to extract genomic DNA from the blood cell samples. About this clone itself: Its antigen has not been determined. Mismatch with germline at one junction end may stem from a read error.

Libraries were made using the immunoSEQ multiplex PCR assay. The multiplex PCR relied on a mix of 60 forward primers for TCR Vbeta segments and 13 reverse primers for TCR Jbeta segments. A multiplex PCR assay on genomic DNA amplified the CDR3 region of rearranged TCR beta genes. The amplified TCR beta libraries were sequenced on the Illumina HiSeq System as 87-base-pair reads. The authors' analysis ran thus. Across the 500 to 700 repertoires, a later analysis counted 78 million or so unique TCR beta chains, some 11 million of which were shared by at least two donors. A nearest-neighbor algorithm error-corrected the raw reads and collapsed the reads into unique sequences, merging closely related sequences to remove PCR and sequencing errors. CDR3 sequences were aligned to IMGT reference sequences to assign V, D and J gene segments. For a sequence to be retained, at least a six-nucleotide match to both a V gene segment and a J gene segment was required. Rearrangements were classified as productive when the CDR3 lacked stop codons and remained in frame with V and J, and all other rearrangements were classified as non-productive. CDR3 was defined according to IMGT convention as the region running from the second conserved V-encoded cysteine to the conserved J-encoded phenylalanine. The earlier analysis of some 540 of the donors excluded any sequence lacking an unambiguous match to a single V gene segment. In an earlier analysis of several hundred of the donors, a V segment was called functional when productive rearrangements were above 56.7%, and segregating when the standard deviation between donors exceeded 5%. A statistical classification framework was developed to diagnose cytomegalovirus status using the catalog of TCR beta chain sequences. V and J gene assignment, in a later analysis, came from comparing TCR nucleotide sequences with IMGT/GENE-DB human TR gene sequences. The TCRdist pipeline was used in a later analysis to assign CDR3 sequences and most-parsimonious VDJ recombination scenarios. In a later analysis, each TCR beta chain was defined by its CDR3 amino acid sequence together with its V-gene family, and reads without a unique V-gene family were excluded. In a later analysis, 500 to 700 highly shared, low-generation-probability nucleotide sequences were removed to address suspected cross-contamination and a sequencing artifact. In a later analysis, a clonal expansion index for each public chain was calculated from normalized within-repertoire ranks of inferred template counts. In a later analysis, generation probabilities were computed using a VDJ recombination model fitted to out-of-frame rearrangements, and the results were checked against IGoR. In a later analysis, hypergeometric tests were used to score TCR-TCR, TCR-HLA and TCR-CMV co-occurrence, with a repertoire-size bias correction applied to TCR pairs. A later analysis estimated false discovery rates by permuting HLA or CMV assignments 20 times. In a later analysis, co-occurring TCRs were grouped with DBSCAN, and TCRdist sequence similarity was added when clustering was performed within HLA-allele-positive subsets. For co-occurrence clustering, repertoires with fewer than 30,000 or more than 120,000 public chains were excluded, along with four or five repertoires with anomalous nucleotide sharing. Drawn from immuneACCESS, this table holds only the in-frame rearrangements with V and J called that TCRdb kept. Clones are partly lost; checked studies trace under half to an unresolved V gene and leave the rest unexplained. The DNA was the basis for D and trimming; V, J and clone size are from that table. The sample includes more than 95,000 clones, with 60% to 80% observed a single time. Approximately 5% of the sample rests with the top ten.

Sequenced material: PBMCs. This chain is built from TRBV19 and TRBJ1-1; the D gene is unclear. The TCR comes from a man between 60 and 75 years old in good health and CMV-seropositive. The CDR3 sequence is CASRSAGTNSEAFF. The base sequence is TGTGCCAGTAGATCTGCGGGAACGAACTCTGAAGCTTTCTTT. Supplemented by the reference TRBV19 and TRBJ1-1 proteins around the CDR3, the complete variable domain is DGGITQSPKYLFRKEGQNVTLSCEQNLNHDAMYWYRQDPGQGLRLIYYSQIVNDFQKGDIAEGYSVSREKKESFPLTVTSAQKNPTAFYLCASRSAGTNSEAFFGQGTRLTVV.